This T cell receptor (beta chain) was retrieved from a study of blood T cell repertoires in COVID-19. Study-wide context: Material from acute and convalescent COVID-19 was sourced from the United States, Italy and Spain.

Germline CDR1 is SGHDT and CDR2 is YYEEEE. The CDR3 length is 14 residues. Trimming pared 2 bases from V and 9 bases from J, leaving 12 bases between. Original handling: Estimates of nucleated cell counts were drawn from the amplification of reference gene primers. Profiling relied on immunoSEQ multiplex PCR, and the TCRdb table lists in-frame clones only, not all of them. The D gene and trimming were derived from the DNA, and the V and J assignments and clone size from that table. The table includes hundreds of thousands of clones, about 85% detected once. The clonotype comes from a young man with active or convalescent COVID-19. Sequenced sample: peripheral blood. V and J are TRBV5-6 and TRBJ1-6, with D perhaps matching TRBD1 (6 bases). CDR3 sequence reads: CASSFGQLGSPLHF. The CDR3 DNA is TGTGCCAGCAGCTTTGGACAGTTGGGTTCACCCCTCCACTTT.